A selection of T cell receptor beta chains follows, all from one sample in a study of beta chain features in type 1 diabetes. Produced via immunoSEQ multiplex PCR; TCRdb's table is partial and in-frame only. Altogether about 340,000 clones are present, approximately 13% being singletons, with the ten largest covering around 0.016%. Sequences were obtained from naive CD4+ T cells from blood. These receptors were collected from a woman in her late teens or twenties with type 1 diabetes. Each CDR3 is given with its conserved first and last residue. Each record gives: J gene, CDR3 length, clone size, V gene, D gene, CDR3 protein, CDR3 DNA. A D gene is named only where the DNA matches it firmly. Clone size, where shown, is once, few, many, or a class for clones that have expanded.

TRBJ1-1,12,few,TRBV19,-,CASKDSDTEAFF,TGTGCCAGTAAGGACAGTGACACTGAAGCTTTCTTT
TRBJ2-1,14,-,TRBV5-1,TRBD1,CASTDRAGHNEQFF,TGCGCCAGCACGGACAGGGCCGGACACAATGAGCAGTTCTTC
TRBJ1-3,17,few,TRBV15,-,CATSSTTSTPSGNTIYF,TGTGCCACCAGCAGCACTACTAGTACTCCCTCTGGAAACACCATATATTTT
TRBJ2-1,15,few,TRBV15,-,CATSRPPGNGNEQFF,TGTGCCACCAGCAGACCCCCGGGAAACGGCAATGAGCAGTTCTTC
TRBJ2-3,15,-,TRBV9,-,CASSPSGGRTDTQYF,TGTGCCAGCAGCCCCAGTGGAGGGCGCACAGATACGCAGTATTTT
TRBJ2-5,14,few,TRBV27,TRBD1,CASRRTGSQETQYF,TGTGCCAGCAGAAGGACAGGGTCCCAGGAGACCCAGTACTTC
TRBJ2-1,18,-,TRBV11-2,TRBD2,CASSLSLAGPISYNEQFF,TGTGCCAGCAGCTTATCACTAGCGGGGCCCATCTCCTACAATGAGCAGTTCTTC
TRBJ2-2,14,-,TRBV7-2,-,CASSFVRGIGELFF,TGTGCCAGCAGCTTTGTACGAGGGATAGGGGAGCTGTTTTTT
TRBJ2-2,14,few,TRBV9,-,CASSVQGFSGELFF,TGTGCCAGCAGCGTCCAGGGTTTCTCGGGGGAGCTGTTTTTT
TRBJ2-3,15,-,TRBV5-1,TRBD1,CASSLVGQGADTQYF,TGCGCCAGCAGCTTGGTTGGACAGGGCGCTGATACGCAGTATTTT
TRBJ2-7,15,-,TRBV10-2,-,CASSEVVGGSYEQYF,TGCGCCAGCAGTGAGGTTGTAGGCGGCTCCTACGAGCAGTACTTC
TRBJ2-5,15,-,TRBV7-2,TRBD2,CASSSQAGAGETQYF,TGTGCCAGCAGCTCCCAGGCGGGAGCGGGTGAGACCCAGTACTTC
TRBJ2-1,17,-,TRBV11-3,TRBD1,CASSLATGDRIYNEQFF,TGTGCCAGCAGCTTAGCCACCGGGGACAGGATCTACAATGAGCAGTTCTTC
TRBJ1-5,14,-,TRBV27,-,CASSLVGGWEPQHF,TGTGCCAGCAGTTTAGTTGGAGGTTGGGAGCCCCAGCATTTT
TRBJ2-1,13,-,TRBV5-4,-,CASSAGRTNEQFF,TGTGCCAGCAGCGCCGGACGGACAAATGAGCAGTTCTTC
TRBJ1-4,14,-,TRBV7-2,-,CASSLAGDSGKLFF,TGTGCCAGCAGCTTAGCCGGCGACTCTGGAAAACTGTTTTTT
TRBJ1-1,16,-,TRBV9,-,CASSVAGGAGNTEAFF,TGTGCCAGCAGCGTAGCTGGGGGGGCGGGGAACACTGAAGCTTTCTTT
TRBJ2-3,14,-,TRBV5-4,-,CASSFGLSTDTQYF,TGTGCCAGCAGCTTCGGACTAAGCACAGATACGCAGTATTTT
TRBJ2-1,15,few,TRBV5-6,TRBD1,CASSLVDRERDEQFF,TGTGCCAGCAGCTTGGTGGACAGGGAGAGGGATGAGCAGTTCTTC
TRBJ1-2,15,few,TRBV7-2,TRBD1,CASSFPGTGGRGYTF,TGTGCCAGCAGCTTCCCCGGGACAGGGGGCCGAGGCTACACCTTC
TRBJ2-3,12,-,TRBV2,-,CASSALSDTQYF,TGTGCCAGCAGTGCCCTGTCAGATACGCAGTATTTT
TRBJ2-5,15,few,TRBV9,-,CASSVDVTNQETQYF,TGTGCCAGCAGCGTAGATGTGACAAACCAAGAGACCCAGTACTTC
TRBJ1-2,15,-,TRBV18,-,CASSPSAGGYYGYTF,TGTGCCAGCTCACCGTCGGCAGGTGGCTACTATGGCTACACCTTC
TRBJ2-7,11,few,TRBV30,-,CAWSVQGKQYF,TGTGCCTGGAGTGTACAGGGTAAGCAGTACTTC
TRBJ2-5,16,-,TRBV28,-,CASSLGGGALQETQYF,TGTGCCAGCAGTTTGGGAGGCGGGGCCCTCCAAGAGACCCAGTACTTC
TRBJ1-5,15,-,TRBV18,TRBD1,CASSLGQGPDQPQHF,TGTGCCAGCTCACTAGGACAGGGGCCCGATCAGCCCCAGCATTTT
TRBJ2-3,13,-,TRBV2,-,CASLFGNADTQYF,TGTGCCAGCCTCTTCGGGAACGCAGATACGCAGTATTTT
TRBJ2-1,15,few,TRBV2,-,CASSEAGAKDNEQFF,TGTGCCAGCAGTGAAGCGGGAGCGAAGGACAATGAGCAGTTCTTC
TRBJ1-3,13,few,TRBV30,-,CAWSPRARNTIYF,TGTGCCTGGAGCCCCAGGGCCAGAAACACCATATATTTT
TRBJ2-3,18,few,TRBV7-2,TRBD2,CASSSARGTSGLTDTQYF,TGTGCCAGCAGCTCCGCCAGGGGGACTAGCGGGCTCACAGATACGCAGTATTTT
TRBJ1-1,13,few,TRBV10-3,-,CAISEPIRDEAFF,TGTGCCATCAGTGAGCCCATCAGGGATGAAGCTTTCTTT
TRBJ1-2,12,few,TRBV2,-,CATSTVSYGYTF,TGTGCCACTTCGACAGTCAGCTATGGCTACACCTTC
TRBJ1-2,14,-,TRBV12-5,-,CASGLGPGNYGYTF,TGTGCTAGTGGTTTGGGTCCGGGGAACTATGGCTACACCTTC
TRBJ2-1,14,few,TRBV30,TRBD2,CAWKGLADYNEQFF,TGTGCCTGGAAGGGGCTAGCGGACTACAATGAGCAGTTCTTC
TRBJ2-1,16,-,TRBV6-5,-,CASSYSPGSFYNEQFF,TGTGCCAGCAGTTACTCGCCTGGCTCTTTCTACAATGAGCAGTTCTTC
TRBJ1-2,16,few,TRBV9,-,CASSAWEGGRLVGYTF,TGTGCCAGCAGCGCCTGGGAGGGGGGTAGGTTGGTAGGCTACACCTTC
TRBJ2-3,15,few,TRBV5-1,-,CASSLGEPNTDTQYF,TGCGCCAGCAGCCTCGGGGAGCCAAACACAGATACGCAGTATTTT
TRBJ2-1,15,few,TRBV6-1,TRBD2,CASSTGTSGPNEQFF,TGTGCCAGCTCAACCGGGACTAGCGGCCCCAATGAGCAGTTCTTC
TRBJ2-2,16,few,TRBV9,-,CASSVLGAVNTGELFF,TGTGCCAGCAGCGTCCTCGGAGCGGTGAACACCGGGGAGCTGTTTTTT
TRBJ1-3,17,-,TRBV19,-,CASSTTHLEFSGNTIYF,TGTGCCAGTAGTACTACACATTTGGAGTTCTCTGGAAACACCATATATTTT
TRBJ2-5,17,few,TRBV5-1,-,CASSTAGRGALQETQYF,TGCGCCAGCAGCACCGCCGGTCGGGGTGCCCTTCAAGAGACCCAGTACTTC
TRBJ2-3,15,-,TRBV12-5,TRBD2,CASGLVVSGTDTQYF,TGTGCTAGTGGTTTGGTAGTTAGCGGGACAGATACGCAGTATTTT